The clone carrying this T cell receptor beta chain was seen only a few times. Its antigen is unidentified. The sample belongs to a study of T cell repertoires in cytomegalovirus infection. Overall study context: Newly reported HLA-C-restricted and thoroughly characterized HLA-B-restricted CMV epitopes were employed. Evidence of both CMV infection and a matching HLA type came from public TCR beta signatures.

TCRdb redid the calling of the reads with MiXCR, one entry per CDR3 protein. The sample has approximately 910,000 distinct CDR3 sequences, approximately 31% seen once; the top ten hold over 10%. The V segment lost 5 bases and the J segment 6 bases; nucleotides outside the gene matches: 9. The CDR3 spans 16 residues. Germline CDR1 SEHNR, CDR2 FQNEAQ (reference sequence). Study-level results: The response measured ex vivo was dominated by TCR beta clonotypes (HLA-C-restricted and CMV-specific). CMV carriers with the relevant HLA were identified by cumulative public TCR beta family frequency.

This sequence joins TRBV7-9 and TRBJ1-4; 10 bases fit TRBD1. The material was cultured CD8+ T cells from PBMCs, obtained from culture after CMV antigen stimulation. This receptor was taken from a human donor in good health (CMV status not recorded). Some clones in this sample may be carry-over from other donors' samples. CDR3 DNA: TGTGCCAGCAGCCTAACCGACAGGGGGCTTGATGAAAAACTGTTTTTT. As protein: CASSLTDRGLDEKLFF.